The rows below give T cell receptor beta chains drawn from one sample of a study of blood T cell repertoires in COVID-19. TCRdb's copy holds only in-frame clones and misses some; the assay was immunoSEQ multiplex PCR. The sample includes roughly 61,000 clones, under 90% of them seen just once. Specimen: peripheral blood. The source is a man aged 40-49 years with active COVID-19. Each CDR3 is given with its conserved first and last residue. A D gene is named only where the DNA matches it firmly. The listing skips clone size in some rows; elsewhere it reads once, few, many or a size class.

v_call	cdr3_length	j_call	clone_size	d_call	cdr3_nt	cdr3_aa
TRBV7-9	12	TRBJ2-2	.	.	TGTGCCAGCAGCCGGGTCGCCGGGGAGCTGTTTTTT	CASSRVAGELFF
TRBV19	12	TRBJ1-2	.	.	TGTGCCAGTAGGACAGACAACTATGGCTACACCTTC	CASRTDNYGYTF
TRBV18	14	TRBJ1-1	.	TRBD1	TGTGCCAGCTCTGCCCTGAACGGACAGGTGGAAGCTTTCTTT	CASSALNGQVEAFF
TRBV7-9	15	TRBJ2-3	.	TRBD2	TGTGCCAGCAGCGTACTAGCGGGAGGTTCAGATACGCAGTATTTT	CASSVLAGGSDTQYF
TRBV5-1	17	TRBJ2-1	.	TRBD2	TGCGCCAGCAGCTTGGCCTGGGCGGGAGCGGGCGGTGATGAGCAGTTCTTC	CASSLAWAGAGGDEQFF
TRBV5-1	16	TRBJ2-7	.	TRBD1	TGCGCCAGCAGCTTGGAGGTGTCGGACAGGTCTGATGAGCAGTACTTC	CASSLEVSDRSDEQYF
TRBV19	15	TRBJ1-5	.	.	TGTGCCAGTAGTCTCATCCGGTATAGCAATCAGCCCCAGCATTTT	CASSLIRYSNQPQHF
TRBV28	18	TRBJ2-1	.	.	TGTGCCAGCAGTGACATGGGACTCTCAAATGGGTTGTACAATGAGCAGTTCTTC	CASSDMGLSNGLYNEQFF
TRBV27	15	TRBJ2-1	.	TRBD2	TGTGCCAGCAGTCTACTAGCGGGAGACCGCAATGAGCAGTTCTTC	CASSLLAGDRNEQFF
TRBV7-8	16	TRBJ2-5	.	.	TGTGCCAGCAGCATACTCGGGGCTAGCGAACCAGAGACCCAGTACTTC	CASSILGASEPETQYF
TRBV7-8	15	TRBJ1-1	.	.	TGTGCCAGCAGCCCCGGGGGGGCGGTGAACACTGAAGCTTTCTTT	CASSPGGAVNTEAFF
TRBV11-2	16	TRBJ2-7	.	.	TGTGCCAGCAGCTTAGATCTCCGGGGTCGGCCCTACGAGCAGTACTTC	CASSLDLRGRPYEQYF
TRBV7-2	14	TRBJ1-1	.	.	TGTGCCAGCAGCTTAGTAGCGGATAACACTGAAGCTTTCTTT	CASSLVADNTEAFF
TRBV3-1/TRBV3-2	15	TRBJ2-7	.	TRBD2	TGTGCCAGCAGCCAAGACAGACTGCTAGCGGGCGAGCAGTACTTC	CASSQDRLLAGEQYF
TRBV11-3	13	TRBJ2-2	once	.	TGTGCCAGCAGCTTAGTAGGGGGCGGGGAGCTGTTTTTT	CASSLVGGGELFF
TRBV7-2	16	TRBJ2-3	.	TRBD2	TGTGCCAGCAGCTTACAACTAGCGCAAAGCACAGATACGCAGTATTTT	CASSLQLAQSTDTQYF
TRBV10-2	13	TRBJ2-7	.	.	TGCGCCAGCAGTGAAAGTCGGTTCTACGAGCAGTACTTC	CASSESRFYEQYF
TRBV13	14	TRBJ1-4	.	TRBD1	TGTGCCAGCAGCTTAAGACAGGGGGGAGAAAAACTGTTTTTT	CASSLRQGGEKLFF
TRBV3-1/TRBV3-2	14	TRBJ2-7	.	.	TGTGCCAGCAGCCAAGATCTGGGGAGCTACGAGCAGTACTTC	CASSQDLGSYEQYF
TRBV21-1	16	TRBJ1-5	.	.	TGTGCCAGCAGCAAGAGGGACAGGGTACGCAATCAGCCCCAGCATTTT	CASSKRDRVRNQPQHF
TRBV6-5	12	TRBJ2-7	.	TRBD2	TGTGCCAGCGGGGACTACTCCTACGAGCAGTACTTC	CASGDYSYEQYF
TRBV10-3	16	TRBJ1-3	.	.	TGTGCCATCAGTGAGGTGCCAGGGAACTCTGGAAACACCATATATTTT	CAISEVPGNSGNTIYF
TRBV7-9	15	TRBJ2-7	.	TRBD1	TGTGCCAGCAGCCCCCCGACAGGGGTTTTTGCCGAGCAGTACTTC	CASSPPTGVFAEQYF
TRBV14	13	TRBJ2-1	.	.	TGTGCCAGCAGCCTCACGGCGGGGGCTAGCGAGTTCTTC	CASSLTAGASEFF
TRBV6-5	13	TRBJ2-7	.	.	TGTGCCAGCAACGGTGGGGGAGGCTACGAGCAGTACTTC	CASNGGGGYEQYF
TRBV18	14	TRBJ2-3	once	TRBD1	TGTGCCAGCTCTCCGACAGGGTTGGAAGATACGCAGTATTTT	CASSPTGLEDTQYF
TRBV6-5	13	TRBJ1-1	once	TRBD1	TGTGCCAGCAGTAGCCGGGACAGGGGTCAAGCTTTCTTT	CASSSRDRGQAFF
TRBV19	13	TRBJ1-2	.	.	TGTGCCAGTAGTGTGGGCAGGGGCTATGGCTACACCTTC	CASSVGRGYGYTF
TRBV11-2	18	TRBJ2-1	.	TRBD1	TGTGCCAGCAGCCGACTCCGAGGACAGGGTGAACGCTACAATGAGCAGTTCTTC	CASSRLRGQGERYNEQFF
TRBV11-2	13	TRBJ2-7	few	TRBD1	TGTGCTTGGAGCCGGGACAGATCCTTCGAGCAGTACTTC	CAWSRDRSFEQYF
TRBV14	15	TRBJ2-7	.	TRBD2	TGTGCCAACCGAACGCGTCTAGCGGGACCCTACGAGCAGTACTTC	CANRTRLAGPYEQYF
TRBV5-6	13	TRBJ2-1	once	TRBD2	TGTGCCAGCAGCTTAGCGGGAGGGAATGAGCAGTTCTTC	CASSLAGGNEQFF
TRBV3-1/TRBV3-2	14	TRBJ1-1	.	TRBD1	TGTGCCAGCAGCCCCCGGGACAGGGAAACTGAAGCTTTCTTT	CASSPRDRETEAFF
TRBV9	15	TRBJ2-1	.	TRBD2	TGTGCCAGCAGCGTAGGCGGGAGCCGGGAGGTTGAGCAGTTCTTC	CASSVGGSREVEQFF
TRBV6-5	14	TRBJ1-6	.	TRBD1	TGTGCCAGCAAGACTACAGGGGGTGTTGGGTCCCTCCACTTT	CASKTTGGVGSLHF
TRBV6-1	13	TRBJ1-4	few	.	TGTGCCAGCAGTGAAGATGCAGGGCTTAAGCTGTTTTTT	CASSEDAGLKLFF
TRBV30	15	TRBJ2-7	.	.	TGTGCCTGGAGTGTATCCCAGGGGTGGGGATACGAGCAGTACTTC	CAWSVSQGWGYEQYF
TRBV5-1	14	TRBJ1-2	.	.	TGCGCCAGCAGCTCCACTAACGTGAACTATGGCTACACCTTC	CASSSTNVNYGYTF
TRBV28	15	TRBJ1-2	.	.	TGTGCCAGCAGATTGTCCGGGGGTGCTAACTATGGCTACACCTTC	CASRLSGGANYGYTF
TRBV5-4	17	TRBJ2-3	.	TRBD2	TGTGCCAGCAGCTCCCCGACTAGCGGGAGGGCCTTAGATACGCAGTATTTT	CASSSPTSGRALDTQYF
TRBV7-8	16	TRBJ2-2	.	.	TGTGCCAGCAGCTTAGACAGGCGACCGAACACCGGGGAGCTGTTTTTT	CASSLDRRPNTGELFF
TRBV18	13	TRBJ1-2	.	.	TGTGCCAGCTCACTAACAGGAAACTATGGCTACACCTTC	CASSLTGNYGYTF
TRBV9	14	TRBJ2-1	.	.	TGTGCCAGCAGCGTAGGGAGCTCCTACAATGAGCAGTTCTTC	CASSVGSSYNEQFF
TRBV6-2/TRBV6-3	15	TRBJ2-7	.	.	TGTGCCAGCAGTTACGAAAGGGGCCGAGTTTACGAGCAGTACTTC	CASSYERGRVYEQYF
TRBV5-4	16	TRBJ1-2	.	TRBD1	TGTGCCAGCAGCATCGAGTCGACAGGGGGAAGTGGAGGCTACACCTTC	CASSIESTGGSGGYTF
TRBV6-5	14	TRBJ1-1	.	.	TGTGCCACCCTTGGCGGCAGGGGTGGGACTGAAGCTTTCTTT	CATLGGRGGTEAFF
TRBV5-1	14	TRBJ2-5	.	.	TGCGCCAGCAGCTTCGGAGGGGCGCAAGAGACCCAGTACTTC	CASSFGGAQETQYF
TRBV6-5	11	TRBJ2-4	.	.	TGTGCCAGCGCGAGAGGGAGCATTCAGTACTTC	CASARGSIQYF
TRBV3-1/TRBV3-2	15	TRBJ2-1	.	.	TGTGCCAGCAGCCAAGGGCGCGGCCTCTACAATGAGCAGTTCTTC	CASSQGRGLYNEQFF
TRBV7-3	14	TRBJ2-1	.	TRBD2	TGTGCCAGCAGCTTGGGACTAGCGGGCACCCCGCAGTTCTTC	CASSLGLAGTPQFF
TRBV6-2/TRBV6-3	12	TRBJ1-6	.	.	TGTGCCAGCAGTTCGGTGGTACCACCCCTCCACTTT	CASSSVVPPLHF
TRBV10-3	15	TRBJ1-2	once	TRBD1	TGTGCCATCAGTGAACCGGGACAGGGGAACTATGGCTACACCTTC	CAISEPGQGNYGYTF
TRBV28	16	TRBJ1-6	.	.	TGTGCCAGCAGTCTGTCCACAGGGCGACAGAATTCACCCCTCCACTTT	CASSLSTGRQNSPLHF
TRBV11-3	14	TRBJ2-3	.	TRBD1	TGTGCCAGCAGCCCACGGACAGGAGCAGATACGCAGTATTTT	CASSPRTGADTQYF